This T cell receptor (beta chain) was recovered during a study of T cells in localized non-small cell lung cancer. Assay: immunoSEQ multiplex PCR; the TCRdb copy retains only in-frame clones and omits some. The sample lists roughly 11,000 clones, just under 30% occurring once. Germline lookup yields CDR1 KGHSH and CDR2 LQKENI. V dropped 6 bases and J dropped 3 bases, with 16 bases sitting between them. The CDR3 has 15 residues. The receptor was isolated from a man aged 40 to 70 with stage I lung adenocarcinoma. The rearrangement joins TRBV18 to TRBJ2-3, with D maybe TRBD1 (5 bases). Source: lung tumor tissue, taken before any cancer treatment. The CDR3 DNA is TGTGCCAGCTCCGCCTTACAGGTTCCGACAGATACGCAGTATTTT. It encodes CASSALQVPTDTQYF.